The subject of this entry is one TCR beta chain. Within the sample, other DNA sequences also encode this same CDR3. Profiling relied on immunoSEQ multiplex PCR, and the TCRdb table lists in-frame clones only, not all of them. The table includes roughly 2,000,000 clones, about 94% detected once. The data stem from a study of shared clonotypes between healthy human individuals. CDR3 length: 13 amino acids. Per the germline V gene, CDR1 is MGHRA and CDR2 is YSYEKL. Trimming at V came to 4 bases and at J to 7 bases, leaving 2 bases not matched to a gene. Terminally differentiated effector memory CD45RA+ cells were excluded by CCR7 positive selection of CD45RO-negative cells.

The sample comprised naive CD8+ T cells sorted from blood. The rearrangement joins TRBV4-1 to TRBJ2-1, with 9 positions matching TRBD1. This TCR derives from a man younger than 35 in good health. This CDR3 is CASSPGQGNEQFF. The CDR3 DNA reads TGCGCCAGCAGCCCCGGACAGGGGAATGAGCAGTTCTTC.